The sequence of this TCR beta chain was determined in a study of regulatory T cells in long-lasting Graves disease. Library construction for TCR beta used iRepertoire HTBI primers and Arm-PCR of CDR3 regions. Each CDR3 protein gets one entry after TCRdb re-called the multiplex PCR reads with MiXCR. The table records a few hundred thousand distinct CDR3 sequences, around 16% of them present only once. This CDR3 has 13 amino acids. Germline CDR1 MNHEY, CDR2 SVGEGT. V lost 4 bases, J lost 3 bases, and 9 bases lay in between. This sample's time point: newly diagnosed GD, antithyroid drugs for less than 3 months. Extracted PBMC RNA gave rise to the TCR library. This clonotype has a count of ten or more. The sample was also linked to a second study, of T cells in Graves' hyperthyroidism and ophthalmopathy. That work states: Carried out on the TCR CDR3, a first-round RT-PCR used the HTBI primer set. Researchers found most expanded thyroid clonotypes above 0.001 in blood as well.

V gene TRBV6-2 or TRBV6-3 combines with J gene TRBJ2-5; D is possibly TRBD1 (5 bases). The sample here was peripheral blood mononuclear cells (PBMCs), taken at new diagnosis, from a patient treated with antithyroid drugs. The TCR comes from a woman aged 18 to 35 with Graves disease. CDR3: CASSFSTEETQYF. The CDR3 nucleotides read TGTGCCAGCAGTTTTTCGACAGAAGAGACCCAGTACTTC.